This T cell receptor beta chain appears in the sequencing data of a study of CD8 T cells in Susac syndrome. Random hexamers were used to reverse transcribe the RNA input (about 0.5 to 1 ug). TCRdb recomputed calls from the immunoSEQ multiplex PCR reads with MiXCR, one row per CDR3 protein. Seen here are about 240,000 distinct CDR3 sequences, 95% to 97% observed once, and the top ten hold about 0.094%. In germline, CDR1 is KGHSH, CDR2 LQKENI. The CDR3 covers 13 residues. V was shortened by 2 bases and J by 5 bases, with 9 bases between the two germline ends. Sequencing of TCR beta, carried out with a high-throughput approach, was applied to CD8+ and CD4+ T cells from the blood.

Sample: CD4+ T cells from PBMCs. J is TRBJ1-1 and V is TRBV18; no clear D gene. The sequence was collected from a human donor with Susac syndrome. The CDR3 protein is CASSPGLGTEAFF. The DNA for the CDR3 is TGTGCCAGCTCACCAGGGTTGGGGACTGAAGCTTTCTTT.